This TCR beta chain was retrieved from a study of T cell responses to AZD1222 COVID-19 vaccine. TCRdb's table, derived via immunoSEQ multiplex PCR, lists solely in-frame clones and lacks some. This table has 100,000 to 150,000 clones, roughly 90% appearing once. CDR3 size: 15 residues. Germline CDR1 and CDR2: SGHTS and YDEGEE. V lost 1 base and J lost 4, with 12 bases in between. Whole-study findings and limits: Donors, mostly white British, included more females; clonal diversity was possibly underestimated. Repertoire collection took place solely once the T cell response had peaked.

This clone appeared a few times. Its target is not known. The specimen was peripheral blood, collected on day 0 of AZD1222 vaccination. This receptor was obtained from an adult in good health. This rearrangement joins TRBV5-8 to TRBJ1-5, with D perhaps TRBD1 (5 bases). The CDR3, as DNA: TGTGCCAGCAGCTTGTTAGGGCAGGGTAATCAGCCCCAGCATTTT. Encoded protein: CASSLLGQGNQPQHF.